The 22 T cell receptor beta chains below come from one sample, sequenced in a study of CD8 T cells in ankylosing spondylitis. TCRdb analysed the 5' RACE reads with MiXCR anew, one entry per CDR3 protein. In the table there are around 250,000 distinct CDR3 sequences, 18% of which are singletons. Input material: blood, either unsorted or a sorted T cell fraction (not recorded which). These receptors all stem from a male donor with ankylosing spondylitis or in good health (not recorded which).

The sample holds a few counts of this clonotype. The CDR3 DNA reads TGCGCCAGCAGCCAAGAGGGGGCTTGGACTGAAGCTTTCTTT. This sequence encodes CASSQEGAWTEAFF. The V and J genes are TRBV4-1 and TRBJ1-1; D is perhaps TRBD1 (6 bases). Germline V gene lookup returns CDR1 MGHRA and CDR2 YSYEKL. Between the trimmed V and J ends, which lost 0 bases and 5 bases, there was a span of 10 bases. This CDR3 is built from 14 residues.

There are a few counts of this clonotype. V gene TRBV27 combines with J gene TRBJ2-5, with D unclear. Germline V gene data show CDR1 as MNHEY and CDR2 as SMNVEV (reference sequence). The CDR3 has 13 amino acids. Trimming took off 5 bases at V and 4 bases at J, with 11 bases between the two ends. The CDR3 protein is CASSARDGETQYF. The DNA for the CDR3 is TGTGCCAGCAGTGCTAGGGATGGAGAGACCCAGTACTTC.

The chain couples TRBV12-3 or TRBV12-4 to TRBJ1-2; D perhaps matches TRBD1 (5 bases). Trimming pared 4 bases from V and 4 bases from J, leaving 13 bases between. The CDR3 sequence is 14 residues long. The DNA of the CDR3 is TGTGCCAGCAGTTCCCAGACAGCTTTCTATGGCTACACCTTC. This encodes CASSSQTAFYGYTF.

Only a few counts were recorded for this clonotype. The chain couples TRBV7-8 to TRBJ2-7, with 8 bases aligning to TRBD2. The germline V gene encodes CDR1 SGHVS and CDR2 FQNEAQ. This CDR3 is 14 amino acids long. V was clipped by 2 bases and J by 7 bases; unmatched bases: 7. The CDR3 coding sequence is TGTGCCAGCAGCTTAACAGGCGGGAGGCTTGAGCAGTACTTC. Encoded protein: CASSLTGGRLEQYF.

CDR3 sequence reads: CASSLTGAGGEDEQFF. In nucleotides, the CDR3 is TGTGCCAGCAGCTTGACGGGGGCGGGAGGTGAGGATGAGCAGTTCTTC. The rearrangement links TRBV7-2 to TRBJ2-1; 8 nucleotides align to TRBD2. The CDR3 is 16 amino acids. J gave up 8 bases and V 3 bases, and 12 bases lay outside the gene matches. CDR1 and CDR2 from the germline V gene are SGHTA and FQGNSA. Filled out from reference TRBV7-2 and TRBJ2-1, the complete variable domain reads GAGVSQSPSNKVTEKGKDVELRCDPISGHTALYWYRQSLGQGLEFLIYFQGNSAPDKSGLPSDRFSAERTGGSVSTLTIQRTQQEDSAVYLCASSLTGAGGEDEQFFGPGTRLTVL.

This clonotype occurred a few times. The V and J genes are TRBV16 and TRBJ2-1; 7 bases are shared with TRBD1. V was clipped by 5 bases and J by 5 bases; unmatched bases: 6. Germline lookup yields CDR1 KGHSY and CDR2 FQNENV. The CDR3 is 14 amino acids. This chain's CDR3 is CASSDRVWDNEQFF. CDR3 bases: TGTGCCAGCAGCGACAGGGTTTGGGACAATGAGCAGTTCTTC.

This clonotype was counted at least ten times. This CDR3 is CSASNNKNTEAFF. Here the CDR3 DNA reads TGCAGTGCTAGTAACAACAAAAACACTGAAGCTTTCTTT. The chain links TRBV20-1 to TRBJ1-1; D not certain. The V end lost 3 bases, the J end lost 2 bases, and 10 bases lay between the germline ends. This CDR3 region has 13 residues. The V gene's germline CDR1 is DFQATT and CDR2 SNEGSKA (reference sequence).

The chain uses TRBV7-9 and TRBJ2-3, with 7 bases that match TRBD1. This CDR3 has 14 residues. The ends lost 1 base at V and 9 bases at J; junction bases unmatched: 7. Germline V gene lookup returns CDR1 SEHNR and CDR2 FQNEAQ (reference sequence). CDR3 protein: CASSLVTGTDTQYF. For the CDR3, the DNA is TGTGCCAGCAGCTTAGTGACAGGGACGGACACGCAGTATTTT.

The CDR3 is CSVESDISYEQYF. CDR3 DNA sequence: TGCAGCGTTGAGTCGGACATAAGCTACGAGCAGTACTTC. This chain links TRBV29-1 with TRBJ2-7, with D possibly TRBD1 on 5 matching bases. CDR3 length equals 13 residues. The V and J ends lost 3 bases and 3 bases respectively, with 12 bases between them. Germline loops: CDR1 SQVTM, CDR2 ANQGSEA.

This clonotype has just a few counts. The V call is TRBV29-1, the J call TRBJ2-7, with TRBD1 matching 11 bases. Germline V gene data show CDR1 as SQVTM and CDR2 as ANQGSEA. After removal of 8 bases from V and 0 bases from J, the junction contained 6 bases not matched to a gene. The length of the CDR3 is 14 residues. In DNA form, the CDR3 reads TGCAGCACCCGCGGGACAGGGGGCTCCTACGAGCAGTACTTC. Protein sequence: CSTRGTGGSYEQYF.

The chain uses TRBV4-2 and TRBJ1-1, with a tentative D call TRBD1 (6 bases). The length of the CDR3 is 15 residues. The V and J ends lost 3 bases and 3 bases respectively, with 14 bases between them. The germline CDR1 and CDR2 sequences are LGHNA and YNFKEQ. The CDR3 loop reads CASSQATGDHTEAFF. CDR3 coding DNA: TGTGCCAGCAGCCAGGCGACAGGAGACCACACTGAAGCTTTCTTT.

This chain connects TRBV6-1 to TRBJ1-1; D is perhaps TRBD1 (6 bases). Between the trimmed V and J ends, which lost 5 bases and 0 bases, there was a span of 13 bases. Germline loops: CDR1 MNHNS, CDR2 SASEGT. This CDR3 spans 15 amino acids. The CDR3 DNA is TGTGCCAGCAGTACGCCGGGACACATGAACACTGAAGCTTTCTTT. Translating it yields CASSTPGHMNTEAFF.

This clonotype was observed a handful of times. The J gene is TRBJ2-7, the V gene TRBV6-5; the D gene could be TRBD1 or TRBD2 (5 bases each). The CDR3 runs to 12 residues. Looked up from germline, CDR1 is MNHEY and CDR2 is SVGAGI. Trimming pared 6 bases from V and 7 bases from J, leaving 13 bases between. The CDR3 nucleotides read TGTGCCAGCAGCACCACAGGACTTGAGCAGTACTTC. Its protein product is CASSTTGLEQYF.

This clonotype occurred a few times. The chain joins TRBV12-3 or TRBV12-4 to TRBJ2-7; unclear D gene. There are 13 residues in the CDR3. The germline V and J ends were trimmed by 3 bases and 4 bases, with 10 bases remaining between them. The CDR3: CASSLATTYEQYF. CDR3 in DNA: TGTGCCAGCAGTTTGGCGACCACTTACGAGCAGTACTTC.

This sequence joins TRBV7-9 and TRBJ2-5; TRBD2 might be the D (5 bases). Germline V gene data show CDR1 as SEHNR and CDR2 as FQNEAQ (reference sequence). This CDR3 spans 14 amino acids. Trimming left V 5 bases short and J 7 bases short, with 17 bases between. The CDR3 coding sequence is TGTGCCAGCAGCCTACAGAGGGCTTTCGTGACCCAGTACTTC. Its translation is CASSLQRAFVTQYF.

This clonotype has a count of ten or more. The CDR3 loop reads CSVRGPHSYEQYF. CDR3 nucleotide sequence: TGCAGCGTCAGGGGGCCCCACTCCTACGAGCAGTACTTC. The chain carries TRBV29-1 and TRBJ2-7, with 8 positions matching TRBD1. With 6 bases clipped from V and 0 bases from J, the junction kept 4 bases outside the gene matches. Germline V gene data show CDR1 as SQVTM and CDR2 as ANQGSEA. The CDR3 loop spans 13 amino acids.

The gene calls are TRBV29-1 and TRBJ1-1; D possibly corresponds to TRBD1 (5 bases). Trimming left V 7 bases short and J 2 bases short, with 11 bases between. Per the germline V gene, CDR1 is SQVTM and CDR2 is ANQGSEA. The length of the CDR3 is 12 residues. The CDR3 sequence is CSADNLNTEAFF. Here the CDR3 DNA reads TGCAGCGCGGACAACTTAAACACTGAAGCTTTCTTT. The full variable domain, rest sourced from reference TRBV29-1 and TRBJ1-1, is SAVISQKPSRDICQRGTSLTIQCQVDSQVTMMFWYRQQPGQSLTLIATANQGSEATYESGFVIDKFPISRPNLTFSTLTVSNMSPEDSSIYLCSADNLNTEAFFGQGTRLTVV.

The chain combines TRBV19 with TRBJ2-1; 9 bases map to TRBD2. Germline CDR1 is LNHDA and CDR2 is SQIVND (reference sequence). The CDR3 is 15 residues long. Trimming cost V 1 base and J 6 bases; bases outside gene matches: 4. In nucleotides, the CDR3 is TGTGCCAGTAGTATAGTCCCAGCGGGAGGCAATGAGCAGTTCTTC. Translated, it gives CASSIVPAGGNEQFF.

This clonotype was counted at least ten times. CDR3 nucleotide sequence: TGTGCCAGCAGTTACTCACCAGCGAGCTCTGGAAACACCATATATTTT. Amino acid sequence: CASSYSPASSGNTIYF. V gene TRBV6-5 combines with J gene TRBJ1-3; D is undetermined. From germline, CDR1 is MNHEY and CDR2 SVGAGI. This CDR3 has 16 amino acids. V was trimmed by 0 bases and J by 0 bases, leaving 9 bases between them.

This clonotype was found a few times. The chain is built from TRBV20-1 and TRBJ2-7, with D possibly matching TRBD1 (6 bases). There are 13 residues in the CDR3. The germline V gene encodes CDR1 DFQATT and CDR2 SNEGSKA (reference sequence). The V and J ends lost 5 bases and 2 bases respectively, with 13 bases between them. The CDR3 nucleotides read TGCAGTGCTTCCGGGACAAGCGCCTACGAGCAGTACTTC. Its protein is CSASGTSAYEQYF.

This clonotype was recorded a few times. The genes are TRBV7-9 and TRBJ2-5; D remains unclear. In germline, CDR1 is SEHNR, CDR2 FQNEAQ (reference sequence). This CDR3 contains 13 residues. Trimming left V 3 bases short and J 5 bases short, with 10 bases between. As DNA, the CDR3 is TGTGCCAGCAGCTTGGAGCACGGGGAGACCCAGTACTTC. Translated: CASSLEHGETQYF.

This clonotype was counted between two and nine times. The chain joins TRBV12-3 or TRBV12-4 to TRBJ2-3; no clear D gene. Trimming took off 5 bases at V and 3 bases at J, with 12 bases between the two ends. The CDR3 extends over 14 amino acids. This CDR3 is CASSPRARTDTQYF. Here the CDR3 DNA reads TGTGCCAGCAGTCCCCGGGCTAGGACAGATACGCAGTATTTT.